This TCR beta chain was recorded in a study of beta chain features in type 1 diabetes. The study's findings and limits: The study found moderately but significantly shorter TCRB CDR3s in all four CD4+ subsets of Type 1 diabetes patients. The naive, central memory and Treg TCRB repertoires looked more alike in patients than they did in healthy donors.

The CDR3 consists of 16 residues. Trimming took 1 base from V and 1 from J; bases not matched to a gene: 1. The germline V gene has CDR1 SGHAT and CDR2 FQNNGV. Donors underwent one heparinised blood draw, about 110 mL on average. Expressed TCRB transcripts were sequenced, since all the RNA that had been isolated was reverse transcribed. Profiling relied on immunoSEQ multiplex PCR, and the TCRdb table lists in-frame clones only, not all of them. The data hold just over 600,000 clones, with roughly 15% observed a single time. This clone was detected only a few times. What it binds is not known. The sequence was obtained from a man between 18 and 29 years old in good health. V gene TRBV11-2 combines with J gene TRBJ2-3; 11 bases line up with TRBD1. Sequencing was carried out using naive CD4+ T cells from blood. The CDR3 region is CASSLGGQGGTDTQYF. CDR3 coding DNA: TGTGCCAGCAGCTTAGGGGGACAGGGGGGCACAGATACGCAGTATTTT.